This is a list of T cell receptor beta chains from one sample in a study of T-cell memory formation after mild COVID-19. In TCRdb, the 5' RACE reads were re-called with MiXCR into one record per CDR3 protein. The sample lists some 150,000 distinct CDR3 sequences; 15% to 20% were seen once. Sequencing input: PBMCs or a T cell subset sorted from them (not recorded which). The source is an adult woman who had mild COVID-19 (a few samples of this study predate the infection). Cell type and time point are not known. CDR3s include the opening cysteine and the closing phenylalanine or tryptophan. The order of the fields is D gene, J gene, clone size, V gene, CDR3 length, CDR3 DNA, CDR3 protein. The D gene is left open where the match is weak. Size is stated for part of the rows, as once, few or many counts, or as a class when the clone is expanded.

.	TRBJ2-1	few	TRBV3-1	13	TGTGCCAGCAGCCTCCAGGGGGGAAATGAGCAGTTCTTC	CASSLQGGNEQFF
TRBD2	TRBJ2-5	few	TRBV11-2	17	TGTGCCAGCAGCATCCGCGGGGGCGGGAGGCCCCAAGAGACCCAGTACTTC	CASSIRGGGRPQETQYF
.	TRBJ2-3	.	TRBV2	14	TGTGCCTGTACCAGGGGGGCTAGCACAGATACGCAGTATTTT	CACTRGASTDTQYF
TRBD1	TRBJ2-3	.	TRBV18	15	TGTGCCAGCTCTGGAGCCAGACAGGGTGGAGATACGCAGTATTTT	CASSGARQGGDTQYF
TRBD2	TRBJ2-1	.	TRBV13	17	TGTGCCAGCAGCTTAGGCTCGGGATGGCTAGCGGGAGGAGGTCAGTTCTTC	CASSLGSGWLAGGGQFF
.	TRBJ2-1	.	TRBV6-5	16	TGTGCCAGCAGCCCCGAGCGCCTCAGCTCCTACAATGAGCAGTTCTTC	CASSPERLSSYNEQFF
TRBD2	TRBJ2-7	.	TRBV7-8	14	TGTGCCAGCAGACTTACCGGGGGGACCTACGAGCAGTACTTC	CASRLTGGTYEQYF
.	TRBJ1-6	few	TRBV4-2	15	TGTGCCAGCAGCCAAGATATGGGGACCTATTCACCCCTCCACTTT	CASSQDMGTYSPLHF
TRBD2	TRBJ2-3	.	TRBV5-1	15	TGCGCCAGCATGAAATCGGGGGGGCGGACAGATACGCAGTATTTT	CASMKSGGRTDTQYF
.	TRBJ2-5	few	TRBV12-3/TRBV12-4	13	TGTGCCAGCAGCTCAGGGGCGTTAGAGACCCAGTACTTC	CASSSGALETQYF
TRBD2	TRBJ2-1	many	TRBV20-1	19	TGCAGTGCTAGTACCCCTCCCGGGACTAGCGGGAGGAAGTTCAATGAGCAGTTCTTC	CSASTPPGTSGRKFNEQFF
.	TRBJ2-7	few	TRBV24-1	14	TGTGCCACCAGCCACGGGACAACGACATACGAGCAGTACTTC	CATSHGTTTYEQYF
.	TRBJ1-2	.	TRBV3-1	17	TGTGCCAGCAGTCAGGGAAATAGAAGGACACCAAACTATGGCTACACCTTC	CASSQGNRRTPNYGYTF
TRBD2	TRBJ2-3	many	TRBV29-1	17	TGCAGCGTTGCTAGGACTAGCGGGACTGCGCGCACAGATACGCAGTATTTT	CSVARTSGTARTDTQYF
TRBD1	TRBJ1-1	.	TRBV5-1	14	TGCGCCAGCAGCTTGGCGACAGGGCACACTGAAGCTTTCTTT	CASSLATGHTEAFF
TRBD1	TRBJ2-5	few	TRBV20-1	14	TGCAGTGCTTCACCGGGACAGGGCCGCGAGACCCAGTACTTC	CSASPGQGRETQYF
TRBD1	TRBJ2-7	many	TRBV14	17	TGTGCCAGCAGCCAAGATCACAGGGGCTGGGTTCCGGACGAGCAGTACTTC	CASSQDHRGWVPDEQYF
TRBD1	TRBJ1-3	.	TRBV4-1	19	TGCGCCAGCAGCCAAGATAGTATAGGACAGGGGTTTTCTGGAAACACCATATATTTT	CASSQDSIGQGFSGNTIYF
TRBD2	TRBJ2-4	.	TRBV6-2/TRBV6-3	15	TGTGCCAGCAGTTTATCCGGACTAGCCCAAAACATTCAGTACTTC	CASSLSGLAQNIQYF
.	TRBJ2-2	many	TRBV7-2	13	TGTGCCAGCAGCTTTCGTTCCGCCGGGGAGCTGTTTTTT	CASSFRSAGELFF
.	TRBJ1-1	few	TRBV9	15	TGTGCCAGCAGCGTAAGCCTAAAAGCGGGCACTGAAGCTTTCTTT	CASSVSLKAGTEAFF
TRBD1	TRBJ2-3	.	TRBV28	15	TGTGCCAGCAGTCCCCTCGACAGGGGGCTAGGTACGCAGTATTTT	CASSPLDRGLGTQYF
TRBD2	TRBJ2-7	.	TRBV19	15	TGTGCCAGTAGTAGTTACCTCGGGGGGGACTACGAGCAGTACTTC	CASSSYLGGDYEQYF
.	TRBJ2-1	few	TRBV3-1	15	TGTGCCAGCAGCCAAGTCCTCGTTTCCGGGAATGAGCAGTTCTTC	CASSQVLVSGNEQFF
TRBD2	TRBJ2-7	.	TRBV6-6	15	TGTGCCAGCAGTTACAGGGCTAGCGGGAGTTCCGAGCAGTACTTC	CASSYRASGSSEQYF
.	TRBJ2-3	few	TRBV9	13	TGTGCCAGCAGCGCTGGCCTCGGGGATACGCAGTATTTT	CASSAGLGDTQYF
.	TRBJ1-2	few	TRBV29-1	13	TGCAGCGTCAAGACAGTTACTAACTATGGCTACACCTTC	CSVKTVTNYGYTF
TRBD2	TRBJ2-7	.	TRBV27	13	TGTGCCACCTGGAGGGGCGGGAGCTACGAGCAGTACTTC	CATWRGGSYEQYF
TRBD1	TRBJ2-2	.	TRBV6-6	16	TGTGCCAGCAGTCTTAGGACAGGGTCGGACACCGGGGAGCTGTTTTTT	CASSLRTGSDTGELFF
.	TRBJ2-5	few	TRBV12-3/TRBV12-4	14	TGTGCCAGCAGTCCCGGCGGGACACGGGAGACCCAGTACTTC	CASSPGGTRETQYF
TRBD2	TRBJ2-5	many	TRBV5-1	17	TGCGCCAGCAGCAATACAAGGACTAGCGGGGGGGTTCAGACCCAGTACTTC	CASSNTRTSGGVQTQYF
.	TRBJ2-3	.	TRBV7-9	16	TGTGCCAGCAGCTCGAGTCGGGTCAGGTCCACAGATACGCAGTATTTT	CASSSSRVRSTDTQYF